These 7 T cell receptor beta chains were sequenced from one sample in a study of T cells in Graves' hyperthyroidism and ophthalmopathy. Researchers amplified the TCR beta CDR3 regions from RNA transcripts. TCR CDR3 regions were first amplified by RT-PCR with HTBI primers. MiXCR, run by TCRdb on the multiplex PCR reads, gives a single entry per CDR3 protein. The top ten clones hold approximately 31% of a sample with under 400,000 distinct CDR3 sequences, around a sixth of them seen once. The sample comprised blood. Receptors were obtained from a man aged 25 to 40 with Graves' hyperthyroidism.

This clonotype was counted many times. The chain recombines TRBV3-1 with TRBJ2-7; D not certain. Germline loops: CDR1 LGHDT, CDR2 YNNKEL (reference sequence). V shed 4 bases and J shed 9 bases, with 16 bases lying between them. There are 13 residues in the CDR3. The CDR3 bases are TGTGCCAGCAGCCCAACGAGCTTAGTTGTGCAGTACTTC. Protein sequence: CASSPTSLVVQYF.

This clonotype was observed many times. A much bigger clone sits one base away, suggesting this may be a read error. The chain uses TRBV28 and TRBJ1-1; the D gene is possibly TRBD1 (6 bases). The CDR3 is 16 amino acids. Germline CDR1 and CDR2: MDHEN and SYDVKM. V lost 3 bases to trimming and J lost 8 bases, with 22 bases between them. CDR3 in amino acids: CASSLIMLTGESEAFF. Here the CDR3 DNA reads TGTGCCAGCAGTTTGATAATGTTGACAGGCGAGTCGGAAGCTTTCTTT.

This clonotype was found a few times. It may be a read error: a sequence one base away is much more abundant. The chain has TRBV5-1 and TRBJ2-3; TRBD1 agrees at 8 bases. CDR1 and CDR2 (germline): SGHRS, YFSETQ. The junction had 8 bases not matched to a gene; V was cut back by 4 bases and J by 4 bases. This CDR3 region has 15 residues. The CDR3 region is CASSAQDRVSDTQYF. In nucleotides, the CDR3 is TGCGCCAGCAGCGCCCAGGACAGGGTTTCAGATACGCAGTATTTT.

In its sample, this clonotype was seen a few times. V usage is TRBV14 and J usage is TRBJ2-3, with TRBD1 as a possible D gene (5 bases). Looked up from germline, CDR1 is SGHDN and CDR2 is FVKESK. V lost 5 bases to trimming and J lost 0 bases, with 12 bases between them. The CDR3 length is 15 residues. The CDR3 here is CASSRQLASTDTQYF. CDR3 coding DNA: TGTGCCAGCAGCAGACAGCTTGCTAGCACAGATACGCAGTATTTT.

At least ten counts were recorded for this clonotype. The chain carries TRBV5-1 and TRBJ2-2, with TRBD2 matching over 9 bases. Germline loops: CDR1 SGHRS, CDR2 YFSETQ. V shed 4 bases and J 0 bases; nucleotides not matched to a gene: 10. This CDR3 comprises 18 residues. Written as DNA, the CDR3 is TGCGCCAGCAGCCCGTCTAGCGGGATTAACGCGAACACCGGGGAGCTGTTTTTT. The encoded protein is CASSPSSGINANTGELFF. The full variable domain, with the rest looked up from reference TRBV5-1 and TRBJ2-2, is KAGVTQTPRYLIKTRGQQVTLSCSPISGHRSVSWYQQTPGQGLQFLFEYFSETQRNKGNFPGRFSGRQFSNSRSEMNVSTLELGDSALYLCASSPSSGINANTGELFFGEGSRLTVL.

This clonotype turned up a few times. Here the CDR3 reads CAISQKRDSSYNEQFF. The CDR3 coding sequence is TGTGCCATCAGTCAAAAGCGGGATAGCTCCTACAATGAGCAGTTCTTC. The V gene is TRBV10-3, the J gene TRBJ2-1, with 7 nucleotides matching TRBD2. The CDR3 totals 16 residues. The germline V gene encodes CDR1 ENHRY and CDR2 SYGVKD. Trimming cost V 5 bases and J 0 bases; bases outside gene matches: 7.

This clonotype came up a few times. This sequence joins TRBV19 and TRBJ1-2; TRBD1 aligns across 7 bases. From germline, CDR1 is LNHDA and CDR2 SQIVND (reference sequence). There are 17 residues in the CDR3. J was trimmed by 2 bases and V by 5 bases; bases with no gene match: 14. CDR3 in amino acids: CASSPLPWTGENYGYTF. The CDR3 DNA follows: TGTGCCAGTAGTCCTCTCCCCTGGACAGGAGAAAACTATGGCTACACCTTC.